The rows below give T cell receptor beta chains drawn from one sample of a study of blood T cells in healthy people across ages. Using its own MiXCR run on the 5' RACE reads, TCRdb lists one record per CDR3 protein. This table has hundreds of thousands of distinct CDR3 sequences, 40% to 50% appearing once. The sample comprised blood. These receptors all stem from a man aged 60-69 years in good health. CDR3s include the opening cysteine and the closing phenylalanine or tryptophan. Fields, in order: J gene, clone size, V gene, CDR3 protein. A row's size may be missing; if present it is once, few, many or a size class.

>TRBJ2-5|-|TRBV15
CATSSRRAGGAETRYF
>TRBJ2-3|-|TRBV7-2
CASSAPSASTDTQYF
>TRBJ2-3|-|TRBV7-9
CASSSRGPDTQYF
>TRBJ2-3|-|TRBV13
CASSVRASTDTQYF
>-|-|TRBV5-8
CASSSTDEETQYF
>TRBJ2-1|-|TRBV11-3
CASSSLSDEQFF
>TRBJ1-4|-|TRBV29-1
CSVESRAGEKLFF
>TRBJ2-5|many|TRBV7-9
CASRAQGGETQYF
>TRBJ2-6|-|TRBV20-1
CSARPSTALVSGANVLTF
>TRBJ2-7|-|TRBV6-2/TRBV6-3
CASSYQGEQYF
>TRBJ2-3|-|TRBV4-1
CASSPLRGPSTDTQYF
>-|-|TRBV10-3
CAISPGGGEQYF
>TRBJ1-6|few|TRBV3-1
CASSQDLEGPLDSPLHF
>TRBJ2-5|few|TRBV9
CASSPEGSGVQETQYF
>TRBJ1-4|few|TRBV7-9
CASSLGFGTDDEKLFF
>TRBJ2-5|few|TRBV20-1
CSASPLDSFQETQYF
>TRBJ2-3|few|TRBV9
CASSRDFMGPDTQYF
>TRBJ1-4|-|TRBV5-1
CASSQFSGATTNEKLFF
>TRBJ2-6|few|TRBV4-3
CASSQELAFSGANVLTF
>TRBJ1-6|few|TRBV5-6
CASSPRGDLYNSPLHF
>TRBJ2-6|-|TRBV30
CAWSVTGSGANVLTF
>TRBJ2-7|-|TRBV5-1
CASSPSGGGASYEQYF
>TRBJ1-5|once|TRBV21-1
CASSKVETEGKSNQPQHF
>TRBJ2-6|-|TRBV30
CAWSVNRNVLTF
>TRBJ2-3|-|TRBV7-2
CASSLFPPTDTQYF
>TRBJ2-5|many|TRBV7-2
CASSLVRGQETQYF
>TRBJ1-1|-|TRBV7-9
CASSFGDRMNTEAFF
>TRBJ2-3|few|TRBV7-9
CASSLATLGRDTQYF
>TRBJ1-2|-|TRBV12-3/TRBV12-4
CASSPELGVYGYTF
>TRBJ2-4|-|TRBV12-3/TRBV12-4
CASSVSRDQHRYF
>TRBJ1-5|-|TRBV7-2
CASSLTGQQQPQHF
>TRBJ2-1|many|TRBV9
CASSTTTNEQFF
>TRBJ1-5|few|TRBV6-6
CASSWGESNQPQHF
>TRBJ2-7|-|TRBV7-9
CASSSPDRGQNEQYF
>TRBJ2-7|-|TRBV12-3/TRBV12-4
CASSFTDRDYEQYF
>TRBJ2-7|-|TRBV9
CASSSSGGGLYEQYF
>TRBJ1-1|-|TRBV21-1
CASKQTGTQGRVTEAFF
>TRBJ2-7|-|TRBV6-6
CASSTRQGTYEQYF
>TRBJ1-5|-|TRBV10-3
CAIGREGDGNQPQHF
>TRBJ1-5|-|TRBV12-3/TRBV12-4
CASSSGRTDRNQPQHF
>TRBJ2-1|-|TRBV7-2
CASSIRSGALSYNEQFF
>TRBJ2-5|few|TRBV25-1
CASSDTGRVETQYF
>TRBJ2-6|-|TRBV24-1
CATSENSGTPRSGANVLTF
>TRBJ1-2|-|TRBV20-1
CSASWANGYGYTF
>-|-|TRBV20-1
CSARSPLAGTETQYF
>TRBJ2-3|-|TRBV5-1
CASSTAGPDTQYF
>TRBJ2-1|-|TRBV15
CATSRDPITSYNEQFF
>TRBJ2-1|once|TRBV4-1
CASSQSTGGRSYNEQFF
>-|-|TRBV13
CASSPRGSGRYEQYF
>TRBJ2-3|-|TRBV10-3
CAINGPSPTSTDTQYF
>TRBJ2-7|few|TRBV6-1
CASSLPAGTDTSEQYF
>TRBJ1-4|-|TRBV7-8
CASSAHGGWNEKLFF
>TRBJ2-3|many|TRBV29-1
CSVEPPRLTDTQYF
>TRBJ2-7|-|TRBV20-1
CSARMRTGLCEQYF
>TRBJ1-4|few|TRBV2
CASRKGGFNEKLFF
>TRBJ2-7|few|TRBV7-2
CASSNGDRGRLVQYF
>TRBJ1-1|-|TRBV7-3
CASITRKNTEAFF